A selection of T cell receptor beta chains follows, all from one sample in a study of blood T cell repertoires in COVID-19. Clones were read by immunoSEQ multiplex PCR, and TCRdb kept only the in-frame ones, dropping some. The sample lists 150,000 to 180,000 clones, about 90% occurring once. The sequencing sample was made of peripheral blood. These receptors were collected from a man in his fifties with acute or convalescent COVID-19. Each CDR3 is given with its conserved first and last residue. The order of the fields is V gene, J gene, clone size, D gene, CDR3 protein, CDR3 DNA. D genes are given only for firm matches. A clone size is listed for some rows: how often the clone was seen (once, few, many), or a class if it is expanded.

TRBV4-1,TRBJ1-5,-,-,CASSEAGRGNQPQHF,TGCGCCAGCAGCGAGGCTGGTCGTGGCAATCAGCCCCAGCATTTT
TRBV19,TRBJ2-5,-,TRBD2,CASSSGGATQYF,TGTGCCAGTAGTTCGGGGGGGGCGACCCAGTACTTC
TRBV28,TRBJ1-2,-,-,CASSLNPTGYTF,TGTGCCAGCAGTTTGAACCCTACAGGGTACACCTTC
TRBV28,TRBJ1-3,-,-,CASSSHTVSGTIYF,TGTGCCAGCAGTTCCCACACAGTGAGTGGAACCATATATTTT
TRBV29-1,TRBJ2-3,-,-,CSVSNSGVGADTQYF,TGCAGCGTTTCCAATTCAGGGGTGGGTGCGGATACGCAGTATTTT
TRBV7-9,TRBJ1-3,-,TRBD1,CASSLFGTGGSFSGNTIYF,TGTGCCAGCAGCTTATTTGGGACAGGGGGCTCCTTCTCTGGAAACACCATATATTTT
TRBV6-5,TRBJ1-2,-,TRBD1,CASRTGGSGYGYTF,TGTGCCAGCAGGACAGGGGGGTCTGGCTATGGCTACACCTTC
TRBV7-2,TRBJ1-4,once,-,CASSPYRREEKLFF,TGTGCCAGCAGCCCTTACAGGAGGGAGGAAAAACTGTTTTTT
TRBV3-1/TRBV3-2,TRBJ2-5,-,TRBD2,CASNPSVGGGRQETQYF,TGTGCCAGCAACCCGAGTGTAGGCGGGGGGAGACAAGAGACCCAGTACTTC
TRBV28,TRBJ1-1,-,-,CASSLPGDTEAFF,TGTGCCAGCAGTCTCCCAGGGGACACTGAAGCTTTCTTT
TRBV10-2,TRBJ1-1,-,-,CASSEQENTEAFF,TGCGCCAGCAGTGAGCAGGAGAACACTGAAGCTTTCTTT
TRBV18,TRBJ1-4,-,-,CASSPGNPNEKLFF,TGTGCCAGCTCACCCGGGAATCCGAATGAAAAACTGTTTTTT
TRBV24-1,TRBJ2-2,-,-,CATSEATNTGELFF,TGTGCCACCAGTGAGGCAACGAACACCGGGGAGCTGTTTTTT
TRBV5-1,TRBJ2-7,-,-,CASSLVQNYEQYF,TGCGCCAGCAGCTTGGTTCAGAACTACGAGCAGTACTTC
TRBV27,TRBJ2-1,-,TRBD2,CASSFREGGTSGHNEQFF,TGTGCCAGCAGTTTTCGGGAGGGGGGGACTAGCGGACACAATGAGCAGTTCTTC
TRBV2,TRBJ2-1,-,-,CASSVLEQFF,TGTGCCAGCAGTGTCTTGGAGCAGTTCTTC
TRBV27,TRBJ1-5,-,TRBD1,CASRRAGQGFQPQHF,TGTGCCAGCAGGAGAGCGGGACAGGGGTTTCAGCCCCAGCATTTT
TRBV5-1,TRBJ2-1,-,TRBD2,CASSPGLVGEQFF,TGCGCCAGCAGCCCGGGACTAGTGGGTGAGCAGTTCTTC
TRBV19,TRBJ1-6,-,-,CASSPQGGDSPLHF,TGTGCCAGTAGCCCACAGGGAGGGGATTCACCCCTCCACTTT
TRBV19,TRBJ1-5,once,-,CASRLTGSQNQPQHF,TGTGCCAGTAGGCTGACCGGGTCCCAGAATCAGCCCCAGCATTTT
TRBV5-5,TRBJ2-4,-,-,CASSLGTTKNIQYF,TGTGCCAGCAGCTTGGGGACAACCAAAAACATTCAGTACTTC
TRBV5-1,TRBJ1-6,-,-,CASSTGIMNSPLHF,TGCGCCAGCAGCACCGGGATAATGAATTCACCCCTCCACTTT
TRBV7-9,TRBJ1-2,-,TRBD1,CASSLGTGGDGYTF,TGTGCCAGCAGCTTAGGGACAGGGGGCGATGGCTACACCTTC
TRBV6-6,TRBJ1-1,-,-,CASSSQTGGGTEAFF,TGTGCCAGCAGTTCTCAGACAGGCGGGGGCACTGAAGCTTTCTTT
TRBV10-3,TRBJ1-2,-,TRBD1,CAISGGTGTYYTF,TGTGCCATCAGTGGCGGGACAGGAACTTACTACACCTTC
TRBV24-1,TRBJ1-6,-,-,CATSESSYNSPLHF,TGTGCCACCAGTGAGAGCTCCTATAATTCACCCCTCCACTTT
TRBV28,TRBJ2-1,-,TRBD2,CASSVSGGLNNEQFF,TGTGCCAGCAGTGTCAGCGGGGGACTGAACAATGAGCAGTTCTTC
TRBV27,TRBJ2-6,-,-,CASSGTGSISGANVLTF,TGTGCCAGCAGTGGAACGGGATCGATCTCTGGGGCCAACGTCCTGACTTTC
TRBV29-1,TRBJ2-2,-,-,CSARDIYTGELFF,TGCAGCGCCCGGGACATCTACACCGGGGAGCTGTTTTTT
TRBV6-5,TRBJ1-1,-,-,CASSYTYNQGTTEAFF,TGTGCCAGCAGTTACACTTATAACCAGGGGACAACTGAAGCTTTCTTT
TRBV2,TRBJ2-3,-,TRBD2,CASRGTSDYTDTQYF,TGTGCCAGCAGAGGGACTAGCGATTACACAGATACGCAGTATTTT
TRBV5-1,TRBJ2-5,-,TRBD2,CASSPRVSGGHQETQYF,TGCGCCAGCAGCCCGCGGGTTAGCGGGGGGCACCAAGAGACCCAGTACTTC
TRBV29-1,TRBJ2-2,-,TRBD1,CSVEDPSWDREDTGELFF,TGCAGCGTTGAAGATCCTTCGTGGGACAGGGAAGACACCGGGGAGCTGTTTTTT
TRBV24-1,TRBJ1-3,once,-,CATRNRSFFSGNTIYF,TGTGCCACCAGGAACAGGTCTTTCTTCTCTGGAAACACCATATATTTT
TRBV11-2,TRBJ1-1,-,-,CASSLQQTTTEAFF,TGTGCCAGCAGCCTTCAACAGACAACCACTGAAGCTTTCTTT
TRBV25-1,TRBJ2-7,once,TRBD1,CASSAAGGTYEQYF,TGTGCCAGCAGTGCGGCAGGGGGCACCTACGAGCAGTACTTC
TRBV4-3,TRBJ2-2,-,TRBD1,CASRFGQGAIGELFF,TGCGCCAGCAGATTCGGACAGGGGGCGATCGGGGAGCTGTTTTTT